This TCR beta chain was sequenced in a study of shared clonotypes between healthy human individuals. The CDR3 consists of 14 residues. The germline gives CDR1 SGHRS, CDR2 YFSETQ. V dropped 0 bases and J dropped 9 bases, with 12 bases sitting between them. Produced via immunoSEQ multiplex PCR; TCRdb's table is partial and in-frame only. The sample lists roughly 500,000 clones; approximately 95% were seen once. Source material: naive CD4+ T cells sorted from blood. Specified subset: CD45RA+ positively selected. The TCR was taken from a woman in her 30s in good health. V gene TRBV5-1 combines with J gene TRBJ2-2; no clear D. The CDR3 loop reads CASSLGSDNRELFF. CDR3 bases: TGCGCCAGCAGCTTGGGGAGCGATAACCGGGAGCTGTTTTTT.